The 23 T cell receptor beta chains reported below all come from one sample, sequenced in a study of T cells in women clearing cervical HPV infection. Data came from immunoSEQ multiplex PCR; TCRdb stores just in-frame clones and leaves some out. Its table lists fewer than 35,000 clones. Source material: blood buffy coat. These TCRs come from a woman between 18 and 75 years old with a cervical HPV16 infection that either progressed to CIN3+ or cleared (not recorded which).

Remarks on this clone: Coverage ceases 3 residues before the CDR3 finishes, and the germline J gene fills in the end. This chain uses TRBV13 with TRBJ2-3, with D tentatively TRBD2 (5 bases). The CDR3 totals 13 residues. CDR1 is PRHDT and CDR2 is FYEKMQ in the germline V gene (reference sequence). CDR3 sequence: CASRSSGKETQYF. The CDR3 bases that were read are TGTGCCAGCAGATCGTCGGGGAAAGAGACG.

Remarks on this clone: From the germline J gene comes the end of the CDR3, since the read stops 3 residues before it. The rearrangement joins TRBV12-3 or TRBV12-4 to TRBJ1-6, with a possible D match to TRBD1 (5 bases). The CDR3 loop spans 15 amino acids. Trimming stripped 5 bases from V and 8 bases from J, with 16 bases between. The CDR3 here is CASSLRQNSYSPLHF. The CDR3 bases that were read are TGTGCCAGCAGTCTCCGACAGAATTCATATTCACCC.

Worth noting for this clone: Read data end 3 residues before the CDR3 end; the end is taken from the germline J gene. The rearrangement links TRBV7-2 to TRBJ2-3; 7 bases agree with TRBD2. The germline CDR1 and CDR2 sequences are SGHTA and FQGNSA. V dropped 4 bases and J dropped 2; count of bases not matched to a gene: 6. This CDR3 is 15 amino acids long. CDR3 bases read: TGTGCCAGCAGCTCGTGGACTAGTTCCACAGATACG. This translates into CASSSWTSSTDT. The CDR3 as a whole reads CASSSWTSSTDTQYF.

Of note for this clone: Sequencing ends 3 residues short of the CDR3 end; the germline J gene provides the rest. The chain has TRBV7-9 and TRBJ2-3; D not resolved. The length of the CDR3 is 15 residues. Per the germline V gene, CDR1 is SEHNR and CDR2 is FQNEAQ (reference sequence). The sequenced CDR3 bases are TGTGCCAGCAGCTTAGTAACGGGTCTAGAAGAGACG. Amino acids: CASSLVTGLEET. The full-length CDR3 reads as CASSLVTGLEETQYF.

Concerning this clone itself: The read is 3 residues too short to cover the CDR3 end, so that end is filled in from the germline J gene. V gene TRBV20-1 combines with J gene TRBJ1-1, with 11 nucleotides matching TRBD1. The germline CDR1 and CDR2 sequences are DFQATT and SNEGSKA (reference sequence). Losses at the gene ends were 3 bases for V and 7 bases for J; bases not matched to a gene: 7. This CDR3 is built from 14 residues. CDR3: CSARRGTGGIEAFF. CDR3 DNA (partial): TGCAGTGCTAGGAGGGGGACAGGGGGAATTGAA.

About this clone: The sequence runs out 3 residues before the end of the CDR3; the remainder is reconstructed from the germline J gene. J is TRBJ2-7 and V is TRBV20-1; possibly TRBD1 for D (7 bases). V lost 6 bases and J 6 bases, leaving 15 bases between the germline ends. This CDR3 region has 12 residues. Germline V lookup: CDR1 DFQATT, CDR2 SNEGSKA (reference sequence). The CDR3 spells CSAHRGSGEQYF. The covered CDR3 bases are TGCAGTGCGCACAGGGGTAGCGGCGAG.

Concerning this clone itself: The CDR3 extends 3 residues past the end of the read, so its final part is completed from the germline J gene. The chain couples TRBV19 to TRBJ2-3; D uncertain. The CDR3 spans 14 residues. Germline CDR1 reads LNHDA; CDR2 reads SQIVND (reference sequence). Between the trimmed V and J ends, which lost 7 bases and 1 base, there was a span of 12 bases. The sequenced CDR3 bases are TGTGCCAGTACCCTAACGCTGGGCACAGATACG. It is translated as CASTLTLGTDT. The full CDR3 protein reads CASTLTLGTDTQYF.

As to this clone: The CDR3 extends 3 residues past the end of the read, so its final part is completed from the germline J gene. This chain uses TRBV20-1 with TRBJ2-1; the match to TRBD2 covers 8 bases. Per germline, CDR1 DFQATT and CDR2 SNEGSKA (reference sequence). With V trimmed by 4 bases and J by 7 bases, 12 bases remained unmatched. This CDR3 has 15 residues. CDR3 loop: CSAKPLGRGENEQFF. The sequenced CDR3 bases are TGCAGTGCTAAACCCCTCGGGAGGGGTGAGAATGAG.

Comments on this clone: The read falls 3 residues short of the CDR3 end, and the missing part is taken from the germline J gene. The chain uses TRBV24-1 and TRBJ2-3; 11 nucleotides align to TRBD1. With V trimmed by 3 bases and J by 3 bases, 7 bases remained unmatched. The CDR3 sequence is 17 residues long. Germline assignment: CDR1 KGHDR and CDR2 SFDVKD. CDR3 DNA (partial): TGTGCCACCAGTGATCAAAGAGGGACAGGGGGGACAGATACG. Translation gives CATSDQRGTGGTDT. The CDR3 in its entirety is CATSDQRGTGGTDTQYF.

With regard to this clone: The CDR3 goes on 3 residues after the read ends, and that part is filled in from the germline J gene. The chain recombines TRBV6-2 or TRBV6-3 with TRBJ2-7, with D possibly TRBD1 on 5 matching bases. V was shortened by 6 bases and J by 0 bases, with 15 bases between the two germline ends. CDR1 is MNHEY, CDR2 SVGEGT, per germline. The CDR3 is 15 residues long. Incomplete CDR3 DNA: TGTGCCAGCAGCATACTTTGGGGCAGCTCCTACGAG. This translates into CASSILWGSSYE. The whole CDR3 sequence is CASSILWGSSYEQYF.

About this clone itself: The CDR3 end falls 3 residues outside the read, so it is completed with the germline J gene. The chain combines TRBV7-2 with TRBJ1-1; D not certain. Germline V CDR1 and CDR2: SGHTA, FQGNSA. This CDR3 contains 14 residues. CDR3 amino acids: CASSPSGIQETAFF. CDR3 bases read: TGTGCCAGCAGCCCTAGCGGGATCCAAGAGACA. The full variable domain, rest sourced from reference TRBV7-2 and TRBJ1-1, is GAGVSQSPSNKVTEKGKDVELRCDPISGHTALYWYRQSLGQGLEFLIYFQGNSAPDKSGLPSDRFSAERTGGSVSTLTIQRTQQEDSAVYLCASSPSGIQETAFFGQGTRLTVV.

In regard to this clone: The CDR3 extends 3 residues past the end of the read, so its final part is completed from the germline J gene. The V call is TRBV30, the J call TRBJ2-7; D is possibly TRBD1 (5 bases). Germline V gene lookup returns CDR1 GTSNPN and CDR2 SVGIG (reference sequence). This CDR3 spans 14 amino acids. The V gene lost 1 base and the J gene lost 3 bases, with 13 bases spanning the gap. CDR3 bases read: TGTGCCTGGAGTGGTCGGTTAAGGGGCTACGAG. Residues: CAWSGRLRGYE. The entire CDR3 protein is CAWSGRLRGYEQYF.

A word on this clone: The read terminates 3 residues ahead of where the CDR3 ends, so the germline J gene completes it. This sequence joins TRBV13 and TRBJ1-1, with 7 bases aligning to TRBD1. The CDR3 spans 16 residues. Trimming removed 4 bases from V and 1 base from J; junction bases left unmatched: 9. In germline, CDR1 is PRHDT, CDR2 FYEKMQ (reference sequence). The CDR3: CASSSPLDRRNTEAFF. The sequenced CDR3 bases are TGTGCCAGCAGCTCACCTCTGGACAGGAGGAACACTGAA.

Turning to this clone: Read data end 3 residues before the CDR3 end; the end is taken from the germline J gene. The chain has TRBV4-1 and TRBJ2-3; 10 bases line up with TRBD1. Germline V gene lookup returns CDR1 MGHRA and CDR2 YSYEKL. The trim removed 0 bases at V and 4 bases at J, leaving 7 bases unmatched. The CDR3 is made up of 17 amino acids. This CDR3 reads CASSQDRQGAQADTQYF. CDR3 DNA, as far as it was read: TGCGCCAGCAGCCAAGATAGACAGGGGGCGCAGGCAGATACG.

Worth noting for this clone: The read ends 3 residues shy of where the CDR3 ends; the end is completed using the germline J gene. The chain has TRBV5-4 and TRBJ1-5; 8 bases are a match to TRBD1. V shed 7 bases and J 4 bases; nucleotides not matched to a gene: 7. Germline V lookup: CDR1 SGHNT, CDR2 YYREEE (reference sequence). The CDR3 contains 14 residues. The part of the CDR3 DNA that was read is TGTGCCAGCCCCCGGGACAGGAAGAATCAGCCC. As protein: CASPRDRKNQP. The full CDR3 reads CASPRDRKNQPQHF.

As concerns this clone: Coverage ceases 3 residues before the CDR3 finishes, and the germline J gene fills in the end. The gene calls are TRBV18 and TRBJ2-4, with D possibly TRBD2 on 6 matching bases. This CDR3 contains 14 residues. Germline values: CDR1 KGHSH, CDR2 LQKENI. CDR3 DNA, as far as it was read: TGTGCCAGCTCACCAGGGATTAGTAGCGGTGGT. Translation gives CASSPGISSGG. The full CDR3 reads CASSPGISSGGQYF. Drawing the rest from reference TRBV18 and TRBJ2-4, the complete variable domain is NAGVMQNPRHLVRRRGQEARLRCSPMKGHSHVYWYRQLPEEGLKFMVYLQKENIIDESGMPKERFSAEFPKEGPSILRIQQVVRGDSAAYFCASSPGISSGGQYFGAGTRLSVL.

Notes on this clone: The CDR3 extends 3 residues past the end of the read, so its final part is completed from the germline J gene. The J gene is TRBJ2-2, the V gene TRBV7-6; TRBD1 might be the D (5 bases). CDR3 size: 15 residues. Germline loops: CDR1 SGHVS, CDR2 FNYEAQ. CDR3 in amino acids: CASSGFGSGANVLFF. The DNA read from the CDR3 is TGTGCCAGCAGCGGGTTTGGCTCTGGGGCCAACGTG.

The CDR3 DNA, read in part, is TGTGCCAGCAGTTTCGGGACAGCCACCTACGAG. Translated: CASSFGTATYE. The whole CDR3 protein is CASSFGTATYEQYF. The V gene is TRBV12-3 or TRBV12-4, the J gene TRBJ2-7; 7 nucleotides line up with TRBD1. The CDR3 end lies 3 residues beyond the end of the read and is filled in from the germline J gene. Germline trimming cut 3 bases from V and 2 bases from J; bases unmatched to any gene: 4. CDR3 length equals 14 residues.

With respect to this clone: With the read ending 3 residues before the CDR3 end, the germline J gene is used to fill in that end. V gene TRBV10-3 combines with J gene TRBJ2-3, with 14 nucleotides matching TRBD2. Unmatched junction bases numbered 13, after V lost 6 bases and J lost 5 bases. CDR1 is ENHRY, CDR2 SYGVKD, per germline. There are 18 residues in the CDR3. The part of the CDR3 DNA that was read is TGTGCCATCAGCCCCGGGACTAGCGGGGGAGTTACTGTAGATACG. Amino acids: CAISPGTSGGVTVDT. The whole CDR3 reads CAISPGTSGGVTVDTQYF.

As regards this clone: The read finishes 3 residues shy of the CDR3 end, and the germline J gene is used to complete it. The chain recombines TRBV20-1 with TRBJ1-1; D gene uncertain. The length of the CDR3 is 13 residues. Trimming took 1 base from V and 1 from J, leaving 7 bases between them. Germline assignment: CDR1 DFQATT and CDR2 SNEGSKA (reference sequence). CDR3: CSARADWNTEAFF. CDR3 bases read: TGCAGTGCTAGAGCGGACTGGAACACTGAA.

Partial CDR3 DNA: TGCGCCAGCAGCCGTGACAGGGACGGGGAG. Translated, it gives CASSRDRDGE. The full-length CDR3 reads as CASSRDRDGELFF. The chain has TRBV5-1 and TRBJ2-2; 7 bases fit TRBD1. The read ends 3 residues early relative to the CDR3; the germline J gene fills the gap. The germline V gene encodes CDR1 SGHRS and CDR2 YFSETQ. CDR3 length: 13 residues. V lost 4 bases to trimming and J lost 7 bases; unmatched junction nucleotides: 4.

As to this clone: The read finishes 3 residues shy of the CDR3 end, and the germline J gene is used to complete it. The rearrangement joins TRBV14 to TRBJ2-1; 9 bases are shared with TRBD1. The CDR3 is made up of 15 amino acids. Germline V lookup: CDR1 SGHDN, CDR2 FVKESK. V lost 6 bases and J lost 5; bases outside the gene matches: 8. CDR3 bases read: TGTGCCAGCAGACCCGACAGGGGGGAAAACAATGAG. It yields the protein CASRPDRGENNE. The complete CDR3 reads CASRPDRGENNEQFF.

As concerns this clone: The CDR3 end lies 3 residues beyond the end of the read and is filled in from the germline J gene. The chain carries TRBV19 and TRBJ1-2; D is possibly TRBD1 (5 bases). Looked up from germline, CDR1 is LNHDA and CDR2 is SQIVND (reference sequence). The CDR3 totals 17 residues. Here the CDR3 reads CASSIVGIGRVEDTYTF. The part of the CDR3 DNA that was read is TGTGCCAGTAGTATAGTCGGGATAGGCAGGGTCGAAGATACC.